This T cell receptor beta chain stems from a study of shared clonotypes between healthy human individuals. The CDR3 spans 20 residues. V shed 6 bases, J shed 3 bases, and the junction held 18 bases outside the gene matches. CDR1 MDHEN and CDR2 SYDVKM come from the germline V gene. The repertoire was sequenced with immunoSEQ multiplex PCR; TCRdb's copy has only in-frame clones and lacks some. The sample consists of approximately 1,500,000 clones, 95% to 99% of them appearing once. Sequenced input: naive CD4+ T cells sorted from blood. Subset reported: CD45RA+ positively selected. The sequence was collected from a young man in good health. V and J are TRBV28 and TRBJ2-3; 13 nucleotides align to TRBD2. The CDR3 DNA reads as TGTGCCAGCAGCTGGCCCCCTACTAGCGGGAGGGGAAGTTGGACAGATACGCAGTATTTT. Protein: CASSWPPTSGRGSWTDTQYF.